This T cell receptor beta chain was profiled in a study of immune heterogeneity within non-small cell lung tumors. Whole-study findings and limits: High-frequency clones unique to single sites coexisted with identical dominant CDR3 beta clonotypes that recurred across tumor sites within a patient. Clonotypes of T-cell receptor beta found at high frequency were largely distinct between individual patients.

Bulk tumor genomic DNA was the template, and each sample received around 650 ng. Collection of several biopsies per primary tumor, spaced far apart, took place during surgery. Surgery that was curative in intent was performed on patients with untreated, newly diagnosed non-small cell lung cancer. Donor patients had newly diagnosed non-small cell lung cancer and were having surgery with curative intent. As to this clonotype: The antigen is not known. One base away lies a much larger clone, so this may be a sequencing read error.

Germline assignment: CDR1 SGHNT and CDR2 YENEEA. V lost 5 bases and J lost 1, with 11 bases in between. This CDR3 comprises 15 residues. Multiplex PCR (32 V and 13 J primers) was used to amplify the TCR beta CDR3. TCRdb ran MiXCR on the multiplex PCR reads and lists one entry per CDR3 protein. The table shows a few thousand distinct CDR3 sequences, with approximately 21% occurring only once. This clonotype originated in a man aged 65-85 years with non-small cell lung cancer. V gene TRBV11-3 combines with J gene TRBJ2-2; possible D gene TRBD2, 5 bases. The sequencing input was lung tumor tissue. In DNA form, the CDR3 reads TGTGCCAGCAGCCCGAGGAGGTGGAACACCGGGGAGCTGTTTTTT. Encoded protein: CASSPRRWNTGELFF.